The 23 T cell receptor beta chains below come from one sample, sequenced in a study of T cell responses to AZD1222 COVID-19 vaccine. The table came from immunoSEQ multiplex PCR; TCRdb's copy has only in-frame clones and leaves some out. The table shows approximately 140,000 clones, with more than 70% occurring only once. Sample: peripheral blood, taken on day 0 of AZD1222 vaccination. These receptors came from an adult in good health.

The chain combines TRBV5-4 with TRBJ2-1, with 10 positions matching TRBD2. CDR3 length: 16 amino acids. In germline, CDR1 is SGHNT, CDR2 YYREEE (reference sequence). With V trimmed by 0 bases and J by 0 bases, 0 bases remained unmatched. The CDR3 sequence: CASSLERGGSYNEQFF. CDR3 in DNA: TGTGCCAGCAGCTTGGAGCGGGGGGGCTCCTACAATGAGCAGTTCTTC.

This chain connects TRBV28 to TRBJ1-5, with D unresolved. The CDR3 is 16 amino acids. V lost 5 bases to trimming and J lost 4 bases, with 18 bases between them. Germline CDR1 is MDHEN and CDR2 is SYDVKM. The CDR3 region is CASSGSVAVGNQPQHF. CDR3 DNA sequence: TGTGCCAGCAGTGGCTCGGTTGCGGTGGGGAATCAGCCCCAGCATTTT.

The chain couples TRBV19 to TRBJ1-2; D might be TRBD1 (5 bases). The CDR3 sequence is 13 residues long. The germline V gene has CDR1 LNHDA and CDR2 SQIVND (reference sequence). Trimming shortened V by 3 bases and J by 4 bases, and 9 bases separated the two germline ends. DNA for the CDR3: TGTGCCAGTAGTATGGAGGGGACCTATGGCTACACCTTC. As protein: CASSMEGTYGYTF.

This chain joins TRBV9 and TRBJ1-1; a weak D match, TRBD1 (5 bases). The V end lost 2 bases, the J end lost 1 base, and 9 bases lay between the germline ends. The CDR3 has 14 residues. The germline gives CDR1 SGDLS, CDR2 YYNGEE. CDR3 sequence: CASSVGGANTEAFF. The CDR3 bases are TGTGCCAGCAGCGTGGGAGGGGCGAACACTGAAGCTTTCTTT.

The V gene is TRBV7-2, the J gene TRBJ2-3; unclear D gene. V was clipped by 4 bases and J by 6 bases, with 17 bases between them. The V gene's germline CDR1 is SGHTA and CDR2 FQGNSA. The CDR3 runs 15 residues. The chain's CDR3 is CASSSPTLRGDTQYF. CDR3 DNA sequence: TGTGCCAGCAGCTCGCCAACCTTACGTGGGGATACGCAGTATTTT. Full variable domain (outside the CDR3, taken from reference TRBV7-2 and TRBJ2-3): GAGVSQSPSNKVTEKGKDVELRCDPISGHTALYWYRQSLGQGLEFLIYFQGNSAPDKSGLPSDRFSAERTGGSVSTLTIQRTQQEDSAVYLCASSSPTLRGDTQYFGPGTRLTVL.

The rearrangement uses TRBV5-1 and TRBJ2-2; D may correspond to TRBD1 or TRBD2 (5 bases each). This CDR3 region has 13 residues. The germline V and J ends were trimmed by 7 bases and 2 bases, with 9 bases remaining between them. Germline loops: CDR1 SGHRS, CDR2 YFSETQ. Written as DNA, the CDR3 is TGCGCCAGCGGGACGGATAACACCGGGGAGCTGTTTTTT. The encoded protein is CASGTDNTGELFF.

The chain links TRBV19 to TRBJ2-7; 7 bases agree with TRBD1. V trimming: 5 bases; J trimming: 0 bases; junction bases outside the gene matches: 7. The CDR3 runs 15 residues. Germline CDR1 LNHDA, CDR2 SQIVND (reference sequence). CDR3 sequence (DNA): TGTGCCAGTAGTCTTCACGGACAGGCCTCCTACGAGCAGTACTTC. This codes for CASSLHGQASYEQYF.

The rearrangement links TRBV24-1 to TRBJ2-1; maybe TRBD1 (6 bases). The CDR3 has 14 amino acids. Trimming took 8 bases from V and 8 from J, leaving 18 bases between them. Per the germline V gene, CDR1 is KGHDR and CDR2 is SFDVKD. The CDR3 here is CATKRGQLGDEQFF. CDR3 DNA sequence: TGTGCCACCAAAAGAGGACAGTTGGGGGATGAGCAGTTCTTC.

The J gene is TRBJ2-7, the V gene TRBV9, with D perhaps TRBD2 (6 bases). Germline CDR1 is SGDLS and CDR2 is YYNGEE. The CDR3 spans 14 residues. V was shortened by 4 bases and J by 3 bases, with 14 bases between the two germline ends. This chain's CDR3 is CASSPSLGLYEQYF. CDR3 DNA sequence: TGTGCCAGCAGCCCTTCACTGGGACTCTACGAGCAGTACTTC.

The rearrangement joins TRBV18 to TRBJ2-5; possible D gene TRBD2, 6 bases. Germline CDR1 and CDR2: KGHSH and LQKENI. The ends were cut back, 0 bases at V and 4 bases at J, with 15 bases in the middle. The CDR3 has 16 amino acids. As DNA, the CDR3 is TGTGCCAGCTCACCACCGGGGTCAGCGGGTGGAGAGACCCAGTACTTC. Protein sequence: CASSPPGSAGGETQYF.

The CDR3 DNA sequence: TGTGCCAGCAGCCCCGGACTCCGGGGGGCTGTGACGGCGAACATTCAGTACTTC. It is translated as CASSPGLRGAVTANIQYF. The chain couples TRBV3-1 (or the pseudogene TRBV3-2) to TRBJ2-4; D is perhaps TRBD2 (7 bases). The CDR3 runs to 18 residues. Germline assignment: CDR1 LGHDT and CDR2 YNNKEL (reference sequence). Trimming pared 4 bases from V and 7 bases from J, leaving 26 bases between.

The chain employs TRBV5-5 and TRBJ2-5; tentatively, D is TRBD2 (7 bases). CDR3 length: 16 amino acids. Germline loops: CDR1 SGHKS, CDR2 YYEKEE (reference sequence). The V end lost 3 bases, the J end lost 0 bases, and 15 bases lay between the germline ends. The chain's CDR3 is CASSWGGQGYQETQYF. The CDR3 nucleotides are TGTGCCAGCAGCTGGGGGGGCCAGGGGTACCAAGAGACCCAGTACTTC.

The CDR3 spells CASSQDLVLVYEQFF. The DNA for the CDR3 is TGCGCCAGCAGCCAAGATTTGGTATTGGTCTATGAGCAGTTCTTC. This chain connects TRBV4-1 to TRBJ2-1, with unresolved D. The CDR3 contains 15 residues. V dropped 0 bases and J dropped 8 bases, with 14 bases sitting between them. Germline V gives CDR1 MGHRA, CDR2 YSYEKL.

The chain couples TRBV19 to TRBJ2-1; the D is unclear. Germline V gene sequence: CDR1 LNHDA, CDR2 SQIVND (reference sequence). The CDR3 runs 14 residues. V gave up 7 bases and J gave up 10 bases, with 20 bases separating them. This CDR3 reads CASTISSEVGEQFF. The CDR3 nucleotides are TGTGCCAGTACCATATCCTCAGAAGTCGGAGAGCAGTTCTTC.

This clone occurred once. The chain couples TRBV5-1 to TRBJ1-1; D remains ambiguous. The CDR3 extends over 13 amino acids. Trimming took 4 bases from V and 3 from J, leaving 10 bases between them. Germline CDR1 reads SGHRS; CDR2 reads YFSETQ. Here the CDR3 DNA reads TGCGCCAGCAGCCCGTACGGGGACACTGAAGCTTTCTTT. It yields the protein CASSPYGDTEAFF.

The chain links TRBV5-1 to TRBJ1-1; 8 bases are a match to TRBD1. The V segment lost 0 bases and the J segment 6 bases; nucleotides outside the gene matches: 10. The CDR3 runs 16 residues. Looked up from germline, CDR1 is SGHRS and CDR2 is YFSETQ. The CDR3 coding sequence is TGCGCCAGCAGCTTGGCCGGTGGGCAGGGGGCGGCTGAAGCTTTCTTT. This translates into CASSLAGGQGAAEAFF.

The chain employs TRBV2 and TRBJ1-2; unclear D gene. Germline values: CDR1 SNHLY, CDR2 FYNNEI. The CDR3 has 15 amino acids. V was pared by 4 bases and J by 4 bases, with 16 bases between. CDR3 bases: TGTGCCAGCAGTGCCCCCGGGCCGTGGGGCTATGGCTACACCTTC. Encoded protein: CASSAPGPWGYGYTF.

The V call is TRBV28, the J call TRBJ2-7, with TRBD1 matching 7 bases. The V and J ends lost 8 bases and 0 bases, in that order; junction bases with no gene match: 4. The CDR3 loop spans 13 amino acids. Germline values: CDR1 MDHEN, CDR2 SYDVKM. CDR3: CASRTGVSYEQYF. The CDR3 nucleotides are TGTGCCAGCCGAACAGGGGTCTCCTACGAGCAGTACTTC.

A single count supports this clone. The chain couples TRBV10-3 to TRBJ2-7; 7 nucleotides line up with TRBD2. Per germline, CDR1 ENHRY and CDR2 SYGVKD. After removal of 1 base from V and 2 bases from J, the junction contained 8 bases not matched to a gene. The CDR3 contains 16 residues. CDR3 in DNA: TGTGCCATCAGTGAGTTGGGGGGGGTGGGAACCTACGAGCAGTACTTC. Translating gives CAISELGGVGTYEQYF.

The chain couples TRBV24-1 to TRBJ1-2, with unresolved D. Trimming took 3 bases from V and 2 from J, leaving 6 bases between them. The CDR3 is 13 residues long. CDR1 is KGHDR and CDR2 is SFDVKD in the germline V gene. The CDR3 loop reads CATSDGRNYGYTF. As DNA, the CDR3 is TGTGCCACCAGTGATGGACGGAACTATGGCTACACCTTC.

V is TRBV25-1 and J is TRBJ1-3; weak D call: TRBD1 (5 bases). The CDR3 is made up of 16 amino acids. Trimming shortened V by 7 bases and J by 0 bases, and 16 bases separated the two germline ends. Germline values: CDR1 MGHDK, CDR2 SYGVNS. The CDR3 reads CASTGGAAHSGNTIYF. For the CDR3, the DNA is TGTGCCAGCACGGGCGGGGCAGCTCACTCTGGAAACACCATATATTTT.

This clone was counted a few times. The CDR3 region has the DNA TGTGCCAGCAGCTTAGAGGGGGTGTCAGGGAATTCACCCCTCCACTTT. Translating it yields CASSLEGVSGNSPLHF. The V and J genes are TRBV11-2 and TRBJ1-6; D is possibly TRBD1 (5 bases). Germline V lookup: CDR1 SGHAT, CDR2 FQNNGV. CDR3 length: 16 amino acids. V was shortened by 0 bases and J by 7 bases, with 13 bases between the two germline ends.

The rearrangement joins TRBV27 to TRBJ1-2, with D possibly being TRBD1 (6 bases). This CDR3 is built from 18 residues. Germline CDR1 is MNHEY and CDR2 is SMNVEV (reference sequence). The V end lost 2 bases, the J end lost 2 bases, and 21 bases lay between the germline ends. CDR3 loop: CASSLRSLGGFLNYGYTF. The CDR3 DNA follows: TGTGCCAGCAGTTTACGGTCTTTGGGGGGCTTTTTAAACTATGGCTACACCTTC.